These 10 T cell receptor beta chains originate from one sample sequenced in a study of blood T cells in healthy people across ages. Primed by a sample-barcoded 5' primer and a J-beta primer mix, a second PCR proceeded for about 7 to 11 cycles. Using its own MiXCR run on the 5' RACE reads, TCRdb lists one record per CDR3 protein. Of some 750,000 distinct CDR3 sequences listed, around a fifth are singletons. Sequencing was performed on blood. The receptor set was obtained from a man between 65 and 79 years old in good health.

This clonotype turned up a few times. The gene calls are TRBV4-3 and TRBJ2-1; 7 bases are shared with TRBD2. This CDR3 is built from 17 residues. The J segment lost 0 bases and the V segment lost 0 bases, leaving 5 bases of the junction unmatched. From germline, CDR1 is LGHNA and CDR2 YSLEER. This CDR3 is CASSQDPGGGSYNEQFF. DNA for the CDR3: TGCGCCAGCAGCCAAGATCCGGGCGGGGGCTCCTACAATGAGCAGTTCTTC.

This clonotype was seen repeatedly, ten times or more. This chain links TRBV25-1 with TRBJ2-4, with TRBD2 identical over 12 bases. The CDR3 has 15 amino acids. Germline V CDR1 and CDR2: MGHDK, SYGVNS. V lost 11 bases, J lost 0 bases, and 5 bases stayed unmatched. The CDR3 loop is CALRTSGVAKNIQYF. DNA of the CDR3: TGTGCCCTCCGGACTAGCGGGGTAGCCAAAAACATTCAGTACTTC. Full variable domain (remainder filled in from reference TRBV25-1 and TRBJ2-4): EADIYQTPRYLVIGTGKKITLECSQTMGHDKMYWYQQDPGMELHLIHYSYGVNSTEKGDLSSESTVSRIRTEHFPLTLESARPSHTSQYLCALRTSGVAKNIQYFGAGTRLSVL.

The chain uses TRBV7-9 and TRBJ2-1; possible D gene TRBD2, 6 bases. The CDR3 length is 14 residues. Germline V gene lookup returns CDR1 SEHNR and CDR2 FQNEAQ (reference sequence). V lost 1 base and J lost 9, with 13 bases in between. The CDR3 loop is CASSLELAHSEQFF. DNA of the CDR3: TGTGCCAGCAGCTTAGAACTAGCCCACAGTGAGCAGTTCTTC.

The genes are TRBV6-1 and TRBJ2-3; D is possibly TRBD1 or TRBD2 (5 bases each). CDR1 and CDR2 (germline): MNHNS, SASEGT. The CDR3 totals 15 residues. The ends were cut back, 7 bases at V and 1 base at J, with 15 bases in the middle. The CDR3 coding sequence is TGTGCCAGCAAGAGGGGCCTCGGGGGCACAGATACGCAGTATTTT. Protein: CASKRGLGGTDTQYF.

Only a few counts were recorded for this clonotype. V usage is TRBV9 and J usage is TRBJ1-2; D not certain. Trimming pared 0 bases from V and 0 bases from J, leaving 6 bases between. CDR1 and CDR2 (germline): SGDLS, YYNGEE. The CDR3 loop spans 14 amino acids. This chain's CDR3 is CASSVGTTNYGYTF. DNA of the CDR3: TGTGCCAGCAGCGTAGGGACTACTAACTATGGCTACACCTTC.

This chain uses TRBV5-4 with TRBJ2-5; 10 bases match TRBD2. The J segment lost 4 bases and the V segment lost 3 bases, leaving 9 bases of the junction unmatched. CDR3 length: 16 residues. The germline CDR1 and CDR2 sequences are SGHNT and YYREEE (reference sequence). CDR3 nucleotide sequence: TGTGCCAGCAGCTCTCCTAGCGGGAGTTATGTAGAGACCCAGTACTTC. Translation gives CASSSPSGSYVETQYF.

The chain is built from TRBV4-1 and TRBJ2-4; D might be TRBD2 (6 bases). Germline V gives CDR1 MGHRA, CDR2 YSYEKL. Trimming took off 0 bases at V and 8 bases at J, with 17 bases between the two ends. The CDR3 runs 16 residues. CDR3 nucleotide sequence: TGCGCCAGCAGCCAAGATGCAGGAGGGGATCGAGACATTCAGTACTTC. It encodes CASSQDAGGDRDIQYF.

The chain employs TRBV7-8 and TRBJ1-1; a possible D gene is TRBD1 (5 bases). This CDR3 is 17 amino acids long. Germline loops: CDR1 SGHVS, CDR2 FQNEAQ. Trimming removed 1 base at V and 4 bases at J, with 19 bases between. The CDR3 sequence is CASSLDKWGVISTEAFF. For the CDR3, the DNA is TGTGCCAGCAGCTTAGACAAGTGGGGCGTTATCTCCACTGAAGCTTTCTTT.

There are a few counts of this clonotype. This chain connects TRBV5-1 to TRBJ2-3; possibly TRBD2 for D (6 bases). The CDR3 loop spans 15 amino acids. The V gene's germline CDR1 is SGHRS and CDR2 YFSETQ. Trimming took off 7 bases at V and 3 bases at J, with 18 bases between the two ends. CDR3 coding DNA: TGCGCCAGCTCCCAGGCACTAGCCGGGACAGATACGCAGTATTTT. Its protein is CASSQALAGTDTQYF. The entire variable domain, with the rest obtained from reference TRBV5-1 and TRBJ2-3, is as follows: KAGVTQTPRYLIKTRGQQVTLSCSPISGHRSVSWYQQTPGQGLQFLFEYFSETQRNKGNFPGRFSGRQFSNSRSEMNVSTLELGDSALYLCASSQALAGTDTQYFGPGTRLTVL.

The chain employs TRBV5-1 and TRBJ2-1; no definite D call. Trimming removed 4 bases from V and 1 base from J, with 12 bases in between. There are 15 residues in the CDR3. Germline CDR1 SGHRS, CDR2 YFSETQ. CDR3 coding DNA: TGCGCCAGCAGCCCCAATGACGGATCCTACAATGAGCAGTTCTTC. The encoded protein is CASSPNDGSYNEQFF.